This T cell receptor beta chain was sequenced during a study of T cells in women clearing cervical HPV infection. Produced via immunoSEQ multiplex PCR; TCRdb's table is partial and in-frame only. The clone table shows under 40,000 clones, with the ten largest holding more than 6%. The sequence came from a woman aged 18 to 75 with a cervical HPV16 infection that either progressed to CIN3+ or cleared (not recorded which). Sequenced: blood buffy coat.

CDR3 DNA, as far as it was read: TGTGCCAGCAGTGAGACCTCAGGGGGCCGCCCGGATACG. Its protein is CASSETSGGRPDT. The entire CDR3 is CASSETSGGRPDTQYF. The chain combines TRBV25-1 with TRBJ2-3; 8 nucleotides align to TRBD1. Read data end 3 residues before the CDR3 end; the end is taken from the germline J gene. The V segment lost 3 bases and the J segment 6 bases; nucleotides outside the gene matches: 11. Germline CDR1 is MGHDK and CDR2 is SYGVNS. The CDR3 is 16 residues long. Combining the CDR3 with reference TRBV25-1 and TRBJ2-3 gives the whole variable domain EADIYQTPRYLVIGTGKKITLECSQTMGHDKMYWYQQDPGMELHLIHYSYGVNSTEKGDLSSESTVSRIRTEHFPLTLESARPSHTSQYLCASSETSGGRPDTQYFGPGTRLTVL.